This T cell receptor (beta chain) stems from a study of T cells expressing NK-cell markers. Study-level background: Eight donors were sequenced, seven testing HCMV-seropositive and one testing seronegative.

CDR3 length: 15 amino acids. No DNA is given; TCRdb re-called the 5' RACE reads and lists each CDR3 protein once. The specimen's table records 400,000 to 500,000 distinct CDR3 sequences. Sequencing used blood T cells: a sorted CD56 or NKG2C T cell subset, CD4+ or CD8+ T cells, or bulk PBMC T cells (not recorded which). This chain links TRBV12-3 or TRBV12-4 with TRBJ2-7; the D call from TCRdb, TRBD2, cannot be confirmed without DNA. The clonotype originates from a woman aged 18-69 years in good health. The CDR3 protein is CASTPSGGAGYEQYF.